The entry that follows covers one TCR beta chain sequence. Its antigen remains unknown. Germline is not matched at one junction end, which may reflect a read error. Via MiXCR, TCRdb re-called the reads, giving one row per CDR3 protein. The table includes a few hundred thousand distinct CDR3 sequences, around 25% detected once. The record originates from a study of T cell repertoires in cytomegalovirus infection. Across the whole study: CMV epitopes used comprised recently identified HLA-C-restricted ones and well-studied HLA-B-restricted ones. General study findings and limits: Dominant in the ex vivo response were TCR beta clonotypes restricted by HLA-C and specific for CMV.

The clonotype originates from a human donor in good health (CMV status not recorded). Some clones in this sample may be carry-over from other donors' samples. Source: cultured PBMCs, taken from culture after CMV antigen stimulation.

CDR3 sequence (DNA): TGCGGTGCTACCGCCAAGGCTAGCGGAATCTCCTACAATGAGCAGTTCTTC. This translates into CGATAKASGISYNEQFF. The chain joins TRBV20-1 to TRBJ2-1; 7 bases agree with TRBD2. CDR1 is DFQATT, CDR2 SNEGSKA, per germline (reference sequence). The CDR3 consists of 17 residues.